This passage covers 2 T cell receptor beta chains from one sample sequenced in a study of shared clonotypes between healthy human individuals. Using immunoSEQ multiplex PCR, the repertoire was profiled, and TCRdb retains in-frame clones only, with some absent. This sample yields some 1.5 million clones, of which 96% are seen a single time; approximately 1.2% belongs to the top ten. Source material: naive CD4+ T cells sorted from blood. Subset reported: CD45RA+ positively selected. The receptors come from a man under 40 in good health.

CDR3 sequence reads: CASSMIKRGSTDTQYF. CDR3 nucleotides: TGTGCCAGTAGTATGATCAAACGGGGAAGCACAGATACGCAGTATTTT. The chain uses TRBV19 and TRBJ2-3, with D tentatively TRBD2 (5 bases). CDR3 length: 16 residues. V lost 3 bases and J 0 bases, leaving 13 bases between the germline ends. The germline V gene encodes CDR1 LNHDA and CDR2 SQIVND (reference sequence).

The chain employs TRBV28 and TRBJ2-2; 9 bases are a match to TRBD2. V shed 3 bases, J shed 6 bases, and the junction held 20 bases outside the gene matches. The CDR3 covers 20 residues. Germline CDR1 and CDR2: MDHEN and SYDVKM. The CDR3 DNA reads TGTGCCAGCAGTTTTAGGAGGTTTGGCGGGACTAGCAAAGTACCCGGGGAGCTGTTTTTT. Protein: CASSFRRFGGTSKVPGELFF.